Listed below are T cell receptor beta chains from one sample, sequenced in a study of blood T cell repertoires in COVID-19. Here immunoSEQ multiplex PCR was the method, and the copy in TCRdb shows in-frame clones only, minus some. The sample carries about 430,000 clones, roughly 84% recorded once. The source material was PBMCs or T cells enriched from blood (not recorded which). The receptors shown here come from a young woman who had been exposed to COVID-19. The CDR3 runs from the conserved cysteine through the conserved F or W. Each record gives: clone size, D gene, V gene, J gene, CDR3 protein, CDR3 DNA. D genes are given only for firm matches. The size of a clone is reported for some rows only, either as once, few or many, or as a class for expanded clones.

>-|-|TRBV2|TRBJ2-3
CASSEGGTDTQYF
TGTGCCAGCAGTGAGGGAGGCACAGATACGCAGTATTTT
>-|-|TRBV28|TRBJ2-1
CASSLGGSRNEQFF
TGTGCCAGCAGTTTAGGAGGGAGTAGGAATGAGCAGTTCTTC
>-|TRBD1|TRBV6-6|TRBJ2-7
CASSYPSTGTGYEQYF
TGTGCCAGCAGTTACCCTTCGACCGGGACAGGCTACGAGCAGTACTTC
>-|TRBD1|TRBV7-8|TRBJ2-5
CASSLATGTGSDTQYF
TGTGCCAGCAGCTTAGCCACCGGGACAGGGAGCGACACCCAGTACTTC
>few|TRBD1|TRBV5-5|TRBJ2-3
CASSLAWTGKDTQYF
TGTGCCAGCAGCTTGGCTTGGACAGGGAAAGATACGCAGTATTTT
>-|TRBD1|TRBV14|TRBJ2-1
CASSPGSGTESFRLYNEQFF
TGTGCCAGCAGCCCCGGCTCGGGGACAGAGAGCTTTAGACTTTACAATGAGCAGTTCTTC
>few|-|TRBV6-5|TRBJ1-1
CASSFAGRTNTEAFF
TGTGCCAGCAGTTTCGCAGGGCGTACGAACACTGAAGCTTTCTTT
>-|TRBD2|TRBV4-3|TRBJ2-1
CASSQTGGAGNEQFF
TGCGCCAGCAGCCAAACGGGGGGGGCTGGTAATGAGCAGTTCTTC
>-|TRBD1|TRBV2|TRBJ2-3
CASSWGTGLADTQYF
TGTGCCAGCAGTTGGGGGACAGGGTTGGCGGATACGCAGTATTTT
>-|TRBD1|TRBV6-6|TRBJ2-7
CASTSGTGVFHEQYF
TGTGCCAGCACTTCCGGGACAGGGGTTTTCCACGAGCAGTACTTC
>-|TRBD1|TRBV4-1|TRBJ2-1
CASSQVRGRDRAYNEQFF
TGCGCCAGCAGCCAAGTCAGGGGCCGGGACAGGGCTTACAATGAGCAGTTCTTC
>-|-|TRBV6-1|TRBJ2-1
CASSEVIFSSYNEQFF
TGTGCCAGCAGTGAAGTAATCTTTTCGTCCTACAATGAGCAGTTCTTC
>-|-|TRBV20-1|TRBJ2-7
CSAIEQPSYEQYF
TGCAGTGCTATTGAACAGCCGTCCTACGAGCAGTACTTC
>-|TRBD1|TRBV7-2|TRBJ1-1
CASSLSTGTGRVGAFF
TGTGCCAGCAGCTTATCGACCGGGACAGGGAGAGTTGGAGCTTTCTTT
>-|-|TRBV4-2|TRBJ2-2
CASSQGGDTGELFF
TGTGCCAGCAGCCAAGGCGGGGACACCGGGGAGCTGTTTTTT
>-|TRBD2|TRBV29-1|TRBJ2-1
CSAGLAGVVDEQFF
TGCAGCGCGGGACTAGCGGGAGTAGTGGATGAGCAGTTCTTC
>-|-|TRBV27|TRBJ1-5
CASSLWGGDQPQHF
TGTGCCAGCAGTTTATGGGGGGGAGATCAGCCCCAGCATTTT
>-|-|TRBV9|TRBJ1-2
CASRLSGGNGYTF
TGTGCCAGCAGGCTATCGGGGGGCAACGGCTACACCTTC
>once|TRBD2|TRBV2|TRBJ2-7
CAGTSGSSYEQYF
TGTGCCGGTACTAGCGGGAGCAGCTACGAGCAGTACTTC
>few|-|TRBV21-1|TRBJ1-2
CASSKQTTNYGYTF
TGTGCCAGCAGCAAACAAACAACTAACTATGGCTACACCTTC
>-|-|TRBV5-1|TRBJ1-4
CASSLGAQHATNEKLFF
TGCGCCAGCAGCTTGGGAGCACAGCATGCAACTAATGAAAAACTGTTTTTT
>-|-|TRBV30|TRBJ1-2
CAWRNILRGDYGYTF
TGTGCCTGGAGAAATATCCTTCGGGGGGACTATGGCTACACCTTC
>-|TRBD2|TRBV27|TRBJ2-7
CASSFSGRSTYEQYF
TGTGCCAGCAGTTTTAGCGGGAGATCGACCTACGAGCAGTACTTC
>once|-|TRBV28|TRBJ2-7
CASSLDSSYEQYF
TGTGCCAGCAGTTTGGACTCCTCCTACGAGCAGTACTTC
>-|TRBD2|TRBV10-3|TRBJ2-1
CAISEGLAGYNEQFF
TGTGCCATCAGTGAGGGGCTAGCGGGATACAATGAGCAGTTCTTC
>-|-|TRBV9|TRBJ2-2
CASSVQRRGGTGELFF
TGTGCCAGCAGCGTCCAGAGGAGGGGGGGCACCGGGGAGCTGTTTTTT
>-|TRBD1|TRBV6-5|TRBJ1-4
CASSTSGGALEKLFF
TGTGCCAGCAGTACATCAGGGGGCGCCCTTGAAAAACTGTTTTTT
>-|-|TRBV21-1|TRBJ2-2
CASFMEREINFGELFF
TGTGCCAGCTTCATGGAGCGGGAGATTAACTTCGGGGAGCTGTTTTTT
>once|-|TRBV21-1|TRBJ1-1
CASSKRGIGTEAFF
TGTGCCAGCAGCAAAAGGGGAATCGGGACTGAAGCTTTCTTT
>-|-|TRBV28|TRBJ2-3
CASSTTQRLSTDTQYF
TGTGCCAGCAGTACAACTCAGCGGCTTAGCACAGATACGCAGTATTTT
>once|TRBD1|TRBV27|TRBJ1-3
CASSLSGQGANGNTIYF
TGTGCCAGCAGTTTATCGGGACAGGGGGCTAATGGAAACACCATATATTTT
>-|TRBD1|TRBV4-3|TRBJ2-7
CASSQGVRDRPYEQYF
TGCGCCAGCAGCCAAGGTGTTCGGGACAGGCCTTACGAGCAGTACTTC
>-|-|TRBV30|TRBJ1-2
CAWSVLDSYLNYGYTF
TGTGCCTGGAGTGTACTTGACTCCTATTTAAACTATGGCTACACCTTC
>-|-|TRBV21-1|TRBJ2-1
CASSSLAGGPIEQFF
TGTGCCAGCAGCTCCCTAGCGGGGGGGCCAATTGAGCAGTTCTTC
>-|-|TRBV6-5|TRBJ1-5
CASRAGDNQPQHF
TGTGCCAGCAGGGCAGGGGATAATCAGCCCCAGCATTTT
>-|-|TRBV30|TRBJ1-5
CAWRRSSNQPQHF
TGTGCCTGGAGGCGATCTAGCAATCAGCCCCAGCATTTT